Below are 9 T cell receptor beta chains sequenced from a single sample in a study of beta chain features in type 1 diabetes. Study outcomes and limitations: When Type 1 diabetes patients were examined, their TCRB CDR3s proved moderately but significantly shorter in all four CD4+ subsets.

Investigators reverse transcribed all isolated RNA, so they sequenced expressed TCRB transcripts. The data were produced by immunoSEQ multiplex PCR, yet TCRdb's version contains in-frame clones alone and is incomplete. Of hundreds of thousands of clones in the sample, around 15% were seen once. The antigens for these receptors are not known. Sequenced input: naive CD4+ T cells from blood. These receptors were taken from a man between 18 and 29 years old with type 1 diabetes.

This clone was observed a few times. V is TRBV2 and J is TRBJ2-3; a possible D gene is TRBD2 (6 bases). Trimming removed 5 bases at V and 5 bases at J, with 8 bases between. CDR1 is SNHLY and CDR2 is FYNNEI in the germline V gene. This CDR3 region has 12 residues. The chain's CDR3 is CASSPEGDTQYF. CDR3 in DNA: TGTGCCAGCAGTCCGGAGGGAGATACGCAGTATTTT.

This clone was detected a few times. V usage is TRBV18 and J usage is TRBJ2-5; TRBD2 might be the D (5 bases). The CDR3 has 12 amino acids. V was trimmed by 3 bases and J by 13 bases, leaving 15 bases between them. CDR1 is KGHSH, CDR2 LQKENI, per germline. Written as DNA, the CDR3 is TGTGCCAGCTCACCCCCGGGATTGCCGGGGTACTTC. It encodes CASSPPGLPGYF.

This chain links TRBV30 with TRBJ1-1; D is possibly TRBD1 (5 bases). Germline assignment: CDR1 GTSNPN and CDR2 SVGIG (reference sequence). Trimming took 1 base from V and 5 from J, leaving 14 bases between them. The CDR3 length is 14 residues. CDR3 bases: TGTGCCTGGAGTGCAGGGTCGGGGGTAACTGAAGCTTTCTTT. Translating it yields CAWSAGSGVTEAFF.

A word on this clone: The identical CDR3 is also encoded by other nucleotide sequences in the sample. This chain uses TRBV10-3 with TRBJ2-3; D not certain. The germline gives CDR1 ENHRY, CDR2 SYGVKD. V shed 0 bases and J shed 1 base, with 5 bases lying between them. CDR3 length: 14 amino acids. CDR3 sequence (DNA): TGTGCCATCAGTGAGTCAGGCGGCACAGATACGCAGTATTTT. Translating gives CAISESGGTDTQYF.

The CDR3 is CASSQGLPGETQYF. Here the CDR3 DNA reads TGTGCCAGCAGCCAGGGACTGCCCGGGGAGACCCAGTACTTC. This chain joins TRBV9 and TRBJ2-5, with TRBD2 as a possible D gene (6 bases). This CDR3 is 14 amino acids long. V lost 4 bases and J lost 5, with 15 bases in between. Germline CDR1 is SGDLS and CDR2 is YYNGEE.

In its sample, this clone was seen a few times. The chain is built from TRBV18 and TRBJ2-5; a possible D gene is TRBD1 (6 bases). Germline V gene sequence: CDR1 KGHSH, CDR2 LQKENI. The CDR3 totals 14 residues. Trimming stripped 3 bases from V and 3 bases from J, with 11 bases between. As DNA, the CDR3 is TGTGCCAGCTCACCGGACAGTGATGAAGAGACCCAGTACTTC. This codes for CASSPDSDEETQYF. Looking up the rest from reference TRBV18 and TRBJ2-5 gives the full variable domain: NAGVMQNPRHLVRRRGQEARLRCSPMKGHSHVYWYRQLPEEGLKFMVYLQKENIIDESGMPKERFSAEFPKEGPSILRIQQVVRGDSAAYFCASSPDSDEETQYFGPGTRLLVL.

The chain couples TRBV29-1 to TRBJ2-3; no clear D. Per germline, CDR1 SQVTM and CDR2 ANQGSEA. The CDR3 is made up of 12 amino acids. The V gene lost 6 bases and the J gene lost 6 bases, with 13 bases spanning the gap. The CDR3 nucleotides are TGCAGCGTCCGCTCCCAAGAGGATACGCAGTATTTT. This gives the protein CSVRSQEDTQYF.

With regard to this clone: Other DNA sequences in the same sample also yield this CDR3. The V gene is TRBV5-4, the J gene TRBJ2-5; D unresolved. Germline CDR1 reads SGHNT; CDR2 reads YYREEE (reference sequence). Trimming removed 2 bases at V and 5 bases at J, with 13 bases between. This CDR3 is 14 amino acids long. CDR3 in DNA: TGTGCCAGCAGCTTAGAGACTGGGCGGGAGACCCAGTACTTC. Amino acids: CASSLETGRETQYF.

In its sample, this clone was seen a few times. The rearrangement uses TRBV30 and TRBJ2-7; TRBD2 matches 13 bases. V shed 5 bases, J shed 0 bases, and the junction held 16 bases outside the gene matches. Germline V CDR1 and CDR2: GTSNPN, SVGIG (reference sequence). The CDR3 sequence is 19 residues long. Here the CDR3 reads CAWVSIRLAGGNPSYEQYF. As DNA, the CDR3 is TGTGCCTGGGTCTCCATACGACTAGCGGGAGGTAACCCCTCCTACGAGCAGTACTTC.